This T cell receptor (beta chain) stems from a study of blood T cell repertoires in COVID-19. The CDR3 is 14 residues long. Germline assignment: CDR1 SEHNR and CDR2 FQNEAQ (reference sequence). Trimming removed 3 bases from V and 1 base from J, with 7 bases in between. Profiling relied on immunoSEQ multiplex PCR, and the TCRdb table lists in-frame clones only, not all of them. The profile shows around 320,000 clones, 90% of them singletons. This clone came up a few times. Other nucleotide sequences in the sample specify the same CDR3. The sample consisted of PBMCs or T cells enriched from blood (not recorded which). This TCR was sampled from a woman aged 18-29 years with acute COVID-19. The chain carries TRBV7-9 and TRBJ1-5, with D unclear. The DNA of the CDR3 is TGTGCCAGCAGCTTGGGCCAGAGCAATCAGCCCCAGCATTTT. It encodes CASSLGQSNQPQHF.